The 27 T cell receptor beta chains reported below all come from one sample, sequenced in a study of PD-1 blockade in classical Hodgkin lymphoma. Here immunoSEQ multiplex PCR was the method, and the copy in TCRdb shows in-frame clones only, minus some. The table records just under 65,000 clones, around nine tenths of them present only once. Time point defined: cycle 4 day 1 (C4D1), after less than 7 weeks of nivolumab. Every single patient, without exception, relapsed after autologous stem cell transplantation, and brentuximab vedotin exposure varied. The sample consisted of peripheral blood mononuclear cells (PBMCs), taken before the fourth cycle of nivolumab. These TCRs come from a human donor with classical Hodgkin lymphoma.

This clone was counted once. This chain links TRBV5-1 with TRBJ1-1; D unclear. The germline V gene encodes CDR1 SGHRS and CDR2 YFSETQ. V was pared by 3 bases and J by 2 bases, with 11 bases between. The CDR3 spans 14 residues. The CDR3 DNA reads TGCGCCAGCAGCTGGCGGGGTTTCAACACTGAAGCTTTCTTT. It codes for CASSWRGFNTEAFF.

This CDR3 is CASSLDGLSSYEQYF. As DNA, the CDR3 is TGCGCCAGCAGCTTGGACGGCTTGAGCTCCTACGAGCAGTACTTC. The rearrangement uses TRBV5-1 and TRBJ2-7, with D hard to call. Deletions cut 0 bases from V and 0 bases from J, with 10 bases between. The CDR3 is 15 amino acids. Germline V gene lookup returns CDR1 SGHRS and CDR2 YFSETQ. Full variable domain (remainder filled in from reference TRBV5-1 and TRBJ2-7): KAGVTQTPRYLIKTRGQQVTLSCSPISGHRSVSWYQQTPGQGLQFLFEYFSETQRNKGNFPGRFSGRQFSNSRSEMNVSTLELGDSALYLCASSLDGLSSYEQYFGPGTRLTVT.

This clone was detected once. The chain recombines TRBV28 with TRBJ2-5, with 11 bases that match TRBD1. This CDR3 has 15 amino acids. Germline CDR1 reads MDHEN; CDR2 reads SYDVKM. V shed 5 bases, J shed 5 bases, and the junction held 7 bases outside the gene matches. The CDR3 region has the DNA TGTGCCAGCAGTCGTCGGGACAGGGGGAGGGAGACCCAGTACTTC. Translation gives CASSRRDRGRETQYF.

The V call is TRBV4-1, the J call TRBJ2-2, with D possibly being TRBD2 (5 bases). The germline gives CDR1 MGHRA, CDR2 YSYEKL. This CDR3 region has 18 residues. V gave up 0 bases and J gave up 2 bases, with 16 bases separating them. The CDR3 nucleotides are TGCGCCAGCAGCCAAGATCATGTAGGGCGGGTAAACACCGGGGAGCTGTTTTTT. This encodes CASSQDHVGRVNTGELFF.

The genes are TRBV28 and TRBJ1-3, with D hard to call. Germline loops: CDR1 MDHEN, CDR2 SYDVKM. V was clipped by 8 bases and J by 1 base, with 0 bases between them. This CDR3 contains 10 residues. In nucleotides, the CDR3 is TGTGCCAGCTCTGGAAACACCATATATTTT. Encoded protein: CASSGNTIYF.

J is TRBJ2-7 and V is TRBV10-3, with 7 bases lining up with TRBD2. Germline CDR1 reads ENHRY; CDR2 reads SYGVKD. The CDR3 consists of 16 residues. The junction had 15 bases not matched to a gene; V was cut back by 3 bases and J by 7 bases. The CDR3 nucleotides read TGTGCCATCAGTGATTGGAAGAGCGGGATTCTAGGAGAGCAGTACTTC. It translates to CAISDWKSGILGEQYF.

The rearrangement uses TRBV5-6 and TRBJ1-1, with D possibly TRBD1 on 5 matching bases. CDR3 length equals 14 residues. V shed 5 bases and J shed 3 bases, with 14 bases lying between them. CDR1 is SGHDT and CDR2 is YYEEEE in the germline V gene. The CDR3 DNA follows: TGTGCCAGCAGTCCGGGACCTAAGGACACTGAAGCTTTCTTT. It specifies CASSPGPKDTEAFF.

CDR3 sequence reads: CASSEVQSRHWAKTYEQYF. In nucleotides, the CDR3 is TGTGCCAGCAGTGAAGTTCAGAGTCGCCATTGGGCGAAAACCTACGAGCAGTACTTC. The V and J genes are TRBV2 and TRBJ2-7; D is undetermined. This CDR3 region has 19 residues. V was trimmed by 1 base and J by 2 bases, leaving 24 bases between them. Germline V gene sequence: CDR1 SNHLY, CDR2 FYNNEI.

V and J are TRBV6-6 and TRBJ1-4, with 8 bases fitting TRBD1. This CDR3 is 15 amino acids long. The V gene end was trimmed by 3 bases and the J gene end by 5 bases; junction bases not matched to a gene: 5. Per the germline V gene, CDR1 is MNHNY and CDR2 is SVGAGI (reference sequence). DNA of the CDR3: TGTGCCAGCAGTTATGGACAGGGTAGGAATGAAAAACTGTTTTTT. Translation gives CASSYGQGRNEKLFF.

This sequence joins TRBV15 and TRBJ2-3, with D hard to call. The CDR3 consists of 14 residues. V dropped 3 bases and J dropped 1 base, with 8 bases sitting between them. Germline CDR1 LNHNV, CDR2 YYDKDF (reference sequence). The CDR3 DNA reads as TGTGCCACCAGCAGGACTTTAGGCACAGATACGCAGTATTTT. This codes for CATSRTLGTDTQYF.

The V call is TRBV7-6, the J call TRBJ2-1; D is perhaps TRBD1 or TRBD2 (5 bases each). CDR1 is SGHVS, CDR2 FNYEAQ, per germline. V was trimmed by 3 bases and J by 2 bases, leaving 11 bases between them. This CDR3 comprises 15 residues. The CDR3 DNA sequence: TGTGCCAGCAGCTTCATTGGGGGAGCCTACAATGAGCAGTTCTTC. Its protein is CASSFIGGAYNEQFF.

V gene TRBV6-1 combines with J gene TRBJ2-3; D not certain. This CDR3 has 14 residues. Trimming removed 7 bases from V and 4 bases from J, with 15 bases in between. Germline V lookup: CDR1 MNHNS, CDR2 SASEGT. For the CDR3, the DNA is TGTGCCAGCAAGTTAAGTCGAGGTCCAGATACGCAGTATTTT. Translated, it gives CASKLSRGPDTQYF.

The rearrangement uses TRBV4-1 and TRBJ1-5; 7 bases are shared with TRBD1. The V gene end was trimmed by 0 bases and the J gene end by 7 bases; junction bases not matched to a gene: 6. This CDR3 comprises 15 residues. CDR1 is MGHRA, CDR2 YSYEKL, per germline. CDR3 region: CASSQDPGGGQPQHF. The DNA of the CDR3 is TGCGCCAGCAGCCAAGATCCAGGGGGTGGGCAGCCCCAGCATTTT.

DNA of the CDR3: TGTGCCAGCATGGGAAACACAGATACGCAGTATTTT. Translated, it gives CASMGNTDTQYF. The chain uses TRBV6-1 and TRBJ2-3, with D unclear. The V end was cut by 7 bases, the J end by 2 bases, with 7 bases between. The germline V gene has CDR1 MNHNS and CDR2 SASEGT. This CDR3 comprises 12 residues.

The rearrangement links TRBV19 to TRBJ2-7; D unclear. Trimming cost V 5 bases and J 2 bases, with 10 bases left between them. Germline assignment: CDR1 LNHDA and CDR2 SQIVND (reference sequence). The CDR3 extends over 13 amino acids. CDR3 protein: CASSGAGTYEQYF. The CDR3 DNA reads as TGTGCCAGTAGTGGCGCAGGAACCTACGAGCAGTACTTC.

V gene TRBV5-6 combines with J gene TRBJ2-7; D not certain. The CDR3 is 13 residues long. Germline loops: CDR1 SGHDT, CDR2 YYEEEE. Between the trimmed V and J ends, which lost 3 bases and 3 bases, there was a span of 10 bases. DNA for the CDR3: TGTGCCAGCAGCTGGTTTAACGGCTACGAGCAGTACTTC. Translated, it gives CASSWFNGYEQYF.

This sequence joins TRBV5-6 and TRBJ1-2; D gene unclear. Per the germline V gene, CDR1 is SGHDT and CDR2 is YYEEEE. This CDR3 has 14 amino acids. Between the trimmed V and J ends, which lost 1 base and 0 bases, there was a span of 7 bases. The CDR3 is CASSLSGSNYGYTF. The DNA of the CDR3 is TGTGCCAGCAGCTTGAGCGGTTCTAACTATGGCTACACCTTC. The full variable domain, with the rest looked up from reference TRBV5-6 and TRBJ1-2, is DAGVTQSPTHLIKTRGQQVTLRCSPKSGHDTVSWYQQALGQGPQFIFQYYEEEERQRGNFPDRFSGHQFPNYSSELNVNALLLGDSALYLCASSLSGSNYGYTFGSGTRLTVV.

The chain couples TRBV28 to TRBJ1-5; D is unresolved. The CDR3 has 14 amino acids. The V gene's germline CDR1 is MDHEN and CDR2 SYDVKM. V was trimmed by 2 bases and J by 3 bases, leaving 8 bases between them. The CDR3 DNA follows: TGTGCCAGCAGTTTACTACAAATCAATCAGCCCCAGCATTTT. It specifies CASSLLQINQPQHF.

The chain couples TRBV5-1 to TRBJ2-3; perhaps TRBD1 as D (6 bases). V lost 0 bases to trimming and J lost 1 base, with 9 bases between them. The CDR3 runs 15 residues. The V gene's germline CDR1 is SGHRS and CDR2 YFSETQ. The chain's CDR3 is CASSLGPGGTDTQYF. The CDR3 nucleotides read TGCGCCAGCAGCTTGGGTCCAGGGGGCACAGATACGCAGTATTTT.

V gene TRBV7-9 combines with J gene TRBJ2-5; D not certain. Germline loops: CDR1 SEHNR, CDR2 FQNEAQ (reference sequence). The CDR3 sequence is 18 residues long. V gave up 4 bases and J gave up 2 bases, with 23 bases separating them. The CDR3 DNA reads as TGTGCCAGCAGCTCGAATTGGGTTTCAAGGATCCCACAAGAGACCCAGTACTTC. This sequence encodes CASSSNWVSRIPQETQYF.

The CDR3 nucleotides are TGTGCCAGCAGCTCCCCCGAGCGGACAGGGATTCAAGAGACCCAGTACTTC. It encodes CASSSPERTGIQETQYF. The chain employs TRBV21-1 and TRBJ2-5; TRBD1, the table's D call, lacks a check against the DNA. TRBV21-1 is a known pseudogene. CDR3 length: 17 amino acids.

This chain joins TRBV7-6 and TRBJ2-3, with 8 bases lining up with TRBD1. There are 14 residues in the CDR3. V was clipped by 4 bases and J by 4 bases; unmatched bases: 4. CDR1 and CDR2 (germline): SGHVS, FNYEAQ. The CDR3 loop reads CASSSTGEADTQYF. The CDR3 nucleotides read TGTGCCAGCAGCTCGACAGGGGAGGCAGATACGCAGTATTTT.

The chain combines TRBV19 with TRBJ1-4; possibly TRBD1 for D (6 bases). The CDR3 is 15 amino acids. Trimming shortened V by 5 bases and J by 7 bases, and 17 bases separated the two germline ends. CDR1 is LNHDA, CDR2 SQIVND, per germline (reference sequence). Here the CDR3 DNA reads TGTGCCAGTAGTGTACAAGCGGGGGGCAGTGAAAAACTGTTTTTT. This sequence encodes CASSVQAGGSEKLFF.

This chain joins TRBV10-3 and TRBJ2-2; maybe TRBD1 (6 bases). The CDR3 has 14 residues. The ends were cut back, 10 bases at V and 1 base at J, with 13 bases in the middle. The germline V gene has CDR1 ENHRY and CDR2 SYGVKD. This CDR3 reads CATGEGENTGELFF. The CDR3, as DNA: TGTGCCACCGGAGAGGGGGAGAACACCGGGGAGCTGTTTTTT.

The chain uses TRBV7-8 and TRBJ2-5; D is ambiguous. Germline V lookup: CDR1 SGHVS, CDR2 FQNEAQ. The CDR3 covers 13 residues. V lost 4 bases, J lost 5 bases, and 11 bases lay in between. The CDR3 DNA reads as TGTGCCAGCAGCTCACCCACGTGGGAGACCCAGTACTTC. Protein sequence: CASSSPTWETQYF. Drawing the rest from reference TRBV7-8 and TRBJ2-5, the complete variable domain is GAGVSQSPRYKVAKRGQDVALRCDPISGHVSLFWYQQALGQGPEFLTYFQNEAQLDKSGLPSDRFFAERPEGSVSTLKIQRTQQEDSAVYLCASSSPTWETQYFGPGTRLLVL.

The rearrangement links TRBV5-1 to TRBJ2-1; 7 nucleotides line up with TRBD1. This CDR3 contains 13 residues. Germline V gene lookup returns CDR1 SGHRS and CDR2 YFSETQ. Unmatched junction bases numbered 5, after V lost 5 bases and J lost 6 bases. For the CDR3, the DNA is TGCGCCAGCAGTATGACAGGGACCAATGAGCAGTTCTTC. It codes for CASSMTGTNEQFF.

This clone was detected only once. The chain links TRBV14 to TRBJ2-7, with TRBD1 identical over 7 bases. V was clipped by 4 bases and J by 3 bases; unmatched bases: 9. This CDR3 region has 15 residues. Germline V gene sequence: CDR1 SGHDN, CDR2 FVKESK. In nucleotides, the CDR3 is TGTGCCAGCAGCCTCACTCCGGGACAGTTCTACGAGCAGTACTTC. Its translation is CASSLTPGQFYEQYF.